These T cell receptor beta chains were read from a single sample in a study of OX40 agonist ivuxolimab in advanced cancers. Repertoires were generated with immunoSEQ multiplex PCR, while TCRdb's copy carries only in-frame clones and drops some. The sample holds about 77,000 clones; roughly nine tenths are singletons and the top ten take around 5.1%. Sequenced here: CD4+ or CD8+ T cells sorted from blood, sampled in a trial of the OX40 agonist ivuxolimab. The receptors shown here come from an adult with an advanced solid tumor such as melanoma, head and neck, liver or kidney cancer. CDR3s include the opening cysteine and the closing phenylalanine or tryptophan. D genes are given only for firm matches. The size field is filled for only some rows; it gives once, few, many or a size class.

j_call,v_call,d_call,clone_size,cdr3_aa,cdr3_nt
TRBJ2-2,TRBV5-4,NA,once,CASSSLPGKGSTGELFF,TGTGCCAGCAGCTCGCTCCCCGGGAAAGGAAGTACCGGGGAGCTGTTTTTT
TRBJ2-5,TRBV19,NA,NA,CASSIGQMETQYF,TGTGCCAGTAGTATAGGGCAGATGGAGACCCAGTACTTC
TRBJ1-2,TRBV5-8,NA,few,CASSFGVWRGGYGYTF,TGTGCCAGCAGCTTTGGTGTGTGGCGCGGTGGGTATGGCTACACCTTC
TRBJ1-2,TRBV20-1,NA,NA,CSANRQTTF,TGCAGTGCCAACCGACAGACCACCTTC
TRBJ2-1,TRBV7-2,TRBD2,NA,CASSLGAAGVDEQFF,TGTGCCAGCAGCTTAGGGGCTGCGGGAGTGGATGAGCAGTTCTTC
TRBJ2-3,TRBV9,NA,NA,CASDGSGNTDTQYF,TGTGCCAGCGACGGTAGCGGAAACACAGATACGCAGTATTTT
TRBJ2-3,TRBV29-1,NA,once,CSVIMASSTDTQYF,TGCAGCGTTATCATGGCTTCTAGCACAGATACGCAGTATTTT
TRBJ2-7,TRBV20-1,NA,NA,CSASIRYEQYF,TGCAGTGCTAGTATCCGCTACGAGCAGTACTTC
TRBJ1-2,TRBV5-6,NA,NA,CASSPPWAGYGYTF,TGTGCCAGCAGCCCTCCCTGGGCAGGCTATGGCTACACCTTC
TRBJ2-7,TRBV6-5,NA,NA,CASKVRPRHYEQYF,TGTGCCAGCAAAGTAAGGCCTAGACACTACGAGCAGTACTTC
TRBJ2-2,TRBV19,TRBD2,NA,CASGGLAGNTGELFF,TGTGCCAGTGGGGGACTAGCGGGGAACACCGGGGAGCTGTTTTTT
TRBJ2-5,TRBV29-1,NA,NA,CSVESRAAGYF,TGCAGCGTTGAATCGCGGGCCGCCGGGTACTTC
TRBJ1-2,TRBV9,TRBD1,NA,CASTRQGQGTYGYTF,TGTGCCAGCACCCGACAGGGTCAGGGCACCTATGGCTACACCTTC
TRBJ2-7,TRBV4-2,TRBD1,NA,CASSQDLAGTGISYEQYF,TGTGCCAGCAGCCAAGATTTAGCCGGGACAGGGATTTCTTACGAGCAGTACTTC
TRBJ2-2,TRBV29-1,NA,NA,CSGIRGTGELFF,TGCAGCGGGATACGAGGGACCGGGGAGCTGTTTTTT
TRBJ2-3,TRBV28,TRBD2,NA,CASSFHGGGDKDTQYF,TGTGCCAGCAGTTTCCACGGGGGGGGCGATAAAGATACGCAGTATTTT
TRBJ2-5,TRBV7-3,NA,NA,CASSLTPAETQYF,TGTGCCAGCAGCTTAACCCCTGCAGAGACCCAGTACTTC
TRBJ1-5,TRBV4-1,TRBD1,few,CASSQDQAGGSQPQHF,TGCGCCAGCAGCCAAGATCAGGCAGGGGGGAGTCAGCCCCAGCATTTT
TRBJ2-5,TRBV27,TRBD1,NA,CASSLFPDRDGEETQYF,TGTGCCAGCAGTTTATTCCCAGACAGGGACGGGGAAGAGACCCAGTACTTC
TRBJ1-1,TRBV19,NA,NA,CASSIGRGSSNTVTEAFF,TGTGCCAGTAGTATAGGCAGGGGCTCTTCGAACACTGTCACTGAAGCTTTCTTT
TRBJ2-3,TRBV6-5,NA,NA,CATRGYSTDTQYF,TGTGCCACCCGGGGGTATAGCACAGATACGCAGTATTTT
TRBJ2-7,TRBV7-3,TRBD1,once,CASSFRQGVPYEQYF,TGTGCCAGCAGCTTCAGACAGGGGGTGCCCTACGAGCAGTACTTC
TRBJ2-2,TRBV18,TRBD1,NA,CASSQDRAEAGELFF,TGTGCCAGCTCCCAAGACAGGGCTGAGGCCGGGGAGCTGTTTTTT
TRBJ2-3,TRBV19,NA,once,CASRGLATQYF,TGTGCCAGTAGGGGGCTAGCAACGCAGTATTTT